This T cell receptor (beta chain) emerged from a study of Graves' ophthalmopathy and Graves' hyperthyroidism. V gave up 4 bases and J gave up 7 bases, with 9 bases separating them. This CDR3 region has 11 residues. Per the germline V gene, CDR1 is SGHKS and CDR2 is YYEKEE (reference sequence). This clonotype was detected a few times. As the template, RNA transcripts were used to amplify TCR beta CDR3 regions. HTBI-primed RT-PCR formed the first round, and a multiplex PCR formed the second. TCRdb reprocessed the multiplex PCR reads via MiXCR and lists one record per CDR3 protein. The data hold about 240,000 distinct CDR3 sequences, with around 50% observed a single time.

The TCR sequence derives from an adult man with Graves' ophthalmopathy. V usage is TRBV5-5 and J usage is TRBJ2-7, with D unclear. The sequenced sample consisted of peripheral blood. CDR3 bases: TGTGCCAGCAGCGCCGGGTGGGAGCAGTACTTC. As protein: CASSAGWEQYF.